This T cell receptor beta chain emerged from a study of CD8 T cells in Susac syndrome (dated by TCRdb to the late 2010s). Study-wide context: Among the sequenced Susac syndrome patients, roughly six had clinically active disease and eight or nine were in clinical remission. Susac syndrome patients were therapy-naive, on corticosteroids (some also receiving IVIg), or on IVIg alone at blood withdrawal. The study used repertoire sequencing to test whether antigen drove CD8+ T cell activation and differentiation in Susac syndrome.

RNA was extracted using the RNeasy kit, and roughly 0.5 to 1 microgram was reverse transcribed with random hexamers. The immunoSEQ multiplex PCR assay, which covers 54 Vbeta and 13 Jbeta segments, was used to amplify TCR beta CDR3 regions. PCR amplification bias was corrected by using a synthetic template baseline for primer optimization and computational correction. In the source study's methods: Only productive sequences were kept, with reads annotated to V, D and J genes according to IMGT and analyzed in immunoSEQ Analyzer. Clonality was calculated as one minus the Shannon entropy normalized by log2 of the number of productive unique sequences. For each patient and control, public and private clones were evaluated within the 100 most prevalent clones. Clones were defined as Susac-specific if absent from the healthy and MS cohorts, from 900 to 1,200 published viral clones and from other ImmuneACCESS disease sequences. The raw public data were reprocessed by TCRdb itself: fastp quality trimming at Q25, MiXCR clonotype calling, in-frame beta chains only. Identical CDR3 proteins give one entry, which carries the most common genes and DNA. These V and J calls rely on TCRdb rather than the paper's analysis. The sample table holds about 240,000 distinct CDR3 sequences, of which 90% to 97% were seen once. Approximately 0.094% of the sample rests with the top ten.

The investigation overall reported the following: The number of individuals in the TCR sequencing and HLA analysis was recognized as being relatively small. No clonal expansion was detected in the CD4+ T cell repertoire of Susac syndrome patients.

Looking up the germline V gene yields CDR1 MGHRA and CDR2 YSYEKL. The CDR3 has 16 amino acids, counting the end cysteine and phenylalanine. The DNA shown is the 48-base CDR3, in frame from base 1. Trimming removed 1 base from V and 5 bases from J, leaving 14 bases between the germline ends. Of note for this clonotype: Its recognized antigen is unknown. No base quality values were provided; no much bigger clone lies one nucleotide off.

Peripheral blood CD8+ and CD4+ T cells from healthy donors, Susac syndrome patients and multiple sclerosis patients were profiled by high-throughput TCR beta sequencing. Susac syndrome patients met recently defined diagnostic criteria for definite or probable disease. Bulk CD8+ and CD4+ T cells were purified by magnetic negative isolation, whereas CD8+ TEMRA cells were enriched by FACS. Blood was drawn into EDTA tubes, processed within 24 hours, and PBMCs were isolated by density gradient centrifugation. PBMCs intended for TCR sequencing were frozen in liquid nitrogen and were later thawed in a 37 degrees C water bath. Purity of sorted or isolated CD4+, CD8+ and CD8+ TEMRA cells was at least 90%.

Sequenced material: CD4+ T cells from PBMCs. The V gene is TRBV4-1 and the J gene is TRBJ2-2, with TRBD2 as a weak D call on 6 bases. The origin of this receptor is a human donor with Susac syndrome. CDR3 sequence: CASSQGTGERTGELFF. The DNA sequence follows: TGCGCCAGCAGCCAAGGCACGGGAGAGAGGACCGGGGAGCTGTTTTTT.